These 23 T cell receptor beta chains share one sample of origin, sequenced in a study of OX40 agonist ivuxolimab in advanced cancers. Method: immunoSEQ multiplex PCR; TCRdb's copy keeps in-frame clones and lacks some. The table shows 25,000 to 35,000 clones, with roughly nine tenths occurring only once. The source was CD4+ or CD8+ T cells sorted from blood, collected in a trial of the OX40 agonist ivuxolimab. These receptors were collected from an adult with an advanced solid tumor such as melanoma, head and neck, liver or kidney cancer.

The chain links TRBV4-1 to TRBJ2-5, with TRBD1 as a possible D gene (6 bases). Trimming pared 1 base from V and 4 bases from J, leaving 7 bases between. There are 13 residues in the CDR3. CDR1 is MGHRA, CDR2 YSYEKL, per germline. The CDR3, as DNA: TGCGCCAGCAGCCAAGTGGGGGCAGAGACCCAGTACTTC. Residues: CASSQVGAETQYF.

V gene TRBV9 combines with J gene TRBJ2-2; 8 bases are a match to TRBD2. The V gene end was trimmed by 0 bases and the J gene end by 5 bases; junction bases not matched to a gene: 9. The CDR3 sequence is 17 residues long. CDR1 SGDLS and CDR2 YYNGEE come from the germline V gene. The CDR3 is CASSVGGSGSKTGELFF. CDR3 DNA sequence: TGTGCCAGCAGCGTAGGGGGCAGCGGGAGTAAGACCGGGGAGCTGTTTTTT.

V gene TRBV13 combines with J gene TRBJ2-7, with D unclear. CDR1 is PRHDT and CDR2 is FYEKMQ in the germline V gene (reference sequence). V was clipped by 4 bases and J by 1 base, with 8 bases between them. The CDR3 is made up of 13 amino acids. In DNA, the CDR3 is TGTGCCAGCAGCTGGTCCGGGTCCTACGAGCAGTACTTC. Translation: CASSWSGSYEQYF. Filled out from reference TRBV13 and TRBJ2-7, the complete variable domain reads AAGVIQSPRHLIKEKRETATLKCYPIPRHDTVYWYQQGPGQDPQFLISFYEKMQSDKGSIPDRFSAQQFSDYHSELNMSSLELGDSALYFCASSWSGSYEQYFGPGTRLTVT.

This chain uses TRBV28 with TRBJ2-7, with 10 bases lining up with TRBD2. The CDR3 is 15 residues long. Germline V CDR1 and CDR2: MDHEN, SYDVKM. After removal of 5 bases from V and 2 bases from J, the junction contained 6 bases not matched to a gene. In DNA form, the CDR3 reads TGTGCCAGCAGTAGTAAGAGCGGGAGGGCCTACGAGCAGTACTTC. Amino acids: CASSSKSGRAYEQYF. The full variable domain, in which reference TRBV28 and TRBJ2-7 provide the parts outside the CDR3, is DVKVTQSSRYLVKRTGEKVFLECVQDMDHENMFWYRQDPGLGLRLIYFSYDVKMKEKGDIPEGYSVSREKKERFSLILESASTNQTSMYLCASSSKSGRAYEQYFGPGTRLTVT.

This chain uses TRBV2 with TRBJ1-2; a weak D match, TRBD1 (6 bases). Germline V gives CDR1 SNHLY, CDR2 FYNNEI. This CDR3 is 14 amino acids long. Deletions cut 0 bases from V and 4 bases from J, with 9 bases between. The CDR3, as DNA: TGTGCCAGCAGTGAAGCGCAAGGGGGCTATGGCTACACCTTC. It is translated as CASSEAQGGYGYTF.

The chain uses TRBV28 and TRBJ2-2; the D gene could be TRBD1 or TRBD2 (5 bases each). The germline V gene has CDR1 MDHEN and CDR2 SYDVKM. The CDR3 has 19 residues. Trimming left V 4 bases short and J 0 bases short, with 21 bases between. Here the CDR3 reads CASSSTFSGTFSNTGELFF. CDR3 sequence (DNA): TGTGCCAGCAGTTCCACCTTTTCAGGGACCTTTTCGAACACCGGGGAGCTGTTTTTT.

This sequence joins TRBV28 and TRBJ2-7, with a tentative D call TRBD1 (6 bases). Germline V lookup: CDR1 MDHEN, CDR2 SYDVKM. This CDR3 is 14 amino acids long. V was shortened by 6 bases and J by 2 bases, with 14 bases between the two germline ends. CDR3 bases: TGTGCCAGCAGGGACAGAATGCTGGCCTACGAGCAGTACTTC. Amino acids: CASRDRMLAYEQYF.

The chain joins TRBV6-6 to TRBJ1-2, with D unresolved. This CDR3 contains 11 residues. Germline CDR1 MNHNY, CDR2 SVGAGI (reference sequence). Trimming removed 10 bases at V and 8 bases at J, with 14 bases between. CDR3 loop: CATAQKAGYTF. The CDR3 nucleotides read TGTGCCACCGCCCAAAAGGCCGGCTACACCTTC.

This clone was found once. This chain links TRBV6-5 with TRBJ2-1; possibly TRBD2 for D (6 bases). V gave up 2 bases and J gave up 6 bases, with 14 bases separating them. The CDR3 length is 15 residues. In germline, CDR1 is MNHEY, CDR2 SVGAGI. The CDR3 sequence: CASSYVPGAANEQFF. CDR3 nucleotide sequence: TGTGCCAGCAGTTACGTGCCGGGAGCCGCCAATGAGCAGTTCTTC.

V usage is TRBV7-9 and J usage is TRBJ1-2; no clear D gene. This CDR3 is built from 15 residues. Germline V CDR1 and CDR2: SEHNR, FQNEAQ (reference sequence). The germline V and J ends were trimmed by 1 base and 4 bases, with 13 bases remaining between them. Here the CDR3 DNA reads TGTGCCAGCAGCTTAGTTTTGGGCCCCTCCTATGGCTACACCTTC. As protein: CASSLVLGPSYGYTF.

The genes are TRBV28 and TRBJ1-1; D is unresolved. The CDR3 is made up of 13 amino acids. V lost 6 bases and J 3 bases, leaving 11 bases between the germline ends. Germline assignment: CDR1 MDHEN and CDR2 SYDVKM. CDR3 protein: CASSLTPHTEAFF. For the CDR3, the DNA is TGTGCCAGCAGCCTTACCCCACACACTGAAGCTTTCTTT.

This chain uses TRBV7-8 with TRBJ2-1; 7 nucleotides agree with TRBD1. CDR3 length equals 17 residues. The ends lost 0 bases at V and 0 bases at J; junction bases unmatched: 5. CDR1 and CDR2 (germline): SGHVS, FQNEAQ. The CDR3 loop is CASSLALDRSSYNEQFF. The CDR3 DNA follows: TGTGCCAGCAGCTTAGCCCTGGACAGGAGCTCCTACAATGAGCAGTTCTTC.

Written as DNA, the CDR3 is TGCGCCAGCAGCGCCCCCTTGATGGTGGACATCCAAGAGACCCAGTACTTC. It encodes CASSAPLMVDIQETQYF. The genes are TRBV5-1 and TRBJ2-5, with TRBD1 as a possible D gene (5 bases). CDR1 is SGHRS and CDR2 is YFSETQ in the germline V gene. This CDR3 contains 17 residues. The V gene lost 4 bases and the J gene lost 1 base, with 20 bases spanning the gap.

The genes are TRBV27 and TRBJ2-7, with 7 bases aligning to TRBD1. This CDR3 is 13 amino acids long. Trimming removed 4 bases from V and 1 base from J; junction bases left unmatched: 1. The germline V gene encodes CDR1 MNHEY and CDR2 SMNVEV (reference sequence). The CDR3 here is CASSWGQSYEQYF. CDR3 nucleotide sequence: TGTGCCAGCAGTTGGGGACAGTCCTACGAGCAGTACTTC.

The chain has TRBV2 and TRBJ2-3, with D perhaps assigned TRBD1 or TRBD2 (5 bases each). Trimming removed 4 bases from V and 4 bases from J, with 18 bases in between. Per germline, CDR1 SNHLY and CDR2 FYNNEI. The CDR3 totals 16 residues. In DNA form, the CDR3 reads TGTGCCAGCAGTGGGCCAGGGACGGACGTTCCAGATACGCAGTATTTT. The encoded protein is CASSGPGTDVPDTQYF.

This chain joins TRBV11-3 and TRBJ1-2; 11 nucleotides align to TRBD1. The CDR3 has 15 amino acids. CDR1 and CDR2 from the germline V gene are SGHNT and YENEEA. Trimming took 2 bases from V and 7 from J; bases not matched to a gene: 6. CDR3 amino acids: CASSLRTGGPRGYTF. In nucleotides, the CDR3 is TGTGCCAGCAGCTTACGGACAGGGGGCCCCCGTGGCTACACCTTC.

The chain employs TRBV5-8 and TRBJ2-1; D is undetermined. The CDR3 consists of 15 residues. Germline V gene data show CDR1 as SGHTS and CDR2 as YDEGEE. V was cut by 2 bases and J by 9 bases, with 18 bases left in between. The CDR3 region has the DNA TGTGCCAGCAGCTTCCCGGTCCTACAATTGGGTGAGCAGTTCTTC. It encodes CASSFPVLQLGEQFF.

CDR3 sequence (DNA): TGTGCCAGCAGTTTATTAGGGAAGAACACTGAAGCTTTCTTT. Protein sequence: CASSLLGKNTEAFF. J is TRBJ1-1 and V is TRBV28; D gene ambiguous. Trimming cost V 1 base and J 1 base, with 7 bases left between them. Germline V CDR1 and CDR2: MDHEN, SYDVKM. The CDR3 runs to 14 residues.

This chain links TRBV19 with TRBJ2-1; the D gene is possibly TRBD2 (6 bases). Per germline, CDR1 LNHDA and CDR2 SQIVND (reference sequence). The CDR3 is 18 amino acids. Trimming pared 9 bases from V and 1 base from J, leaving 25 bases between. The CDR3, as DNA: TGTGCCAGCACCACCACCTGGCGGGACGCCCATTCCTACAATGAGCAGTTCTTC. This gives the protein CASTTTWRDAHSYNEQFF.

This clone was seen once. The chain carries TRBV9 and TRBJ2-3; weak D call: TRBD2 (6 bases). Germline-derived CDR1 and CDR2 are SGDLS and YYNGEE. V shed 3 bases and J shed 0 bases, with 11 bases lying between them. The CDR3 is 15 amino acids. Here the CDR3 DNA reads TGTGCCAGCAGCGCCGGGGGTGCGAGCACAGATACGCAGTATTTT. Amino acid sequence: CASSAGGASTDTQYF.

This chain links TRBV9 with TRBJ2-3, with D possibly TRBD2 on 7 matching bases. The germline CDR1 and CDR2 sequences are SGDLS and YYNGEE. The germline V and J ends were trimmed by 0 bases and 2 bases, with 16 bases remaining between them. The CDR3 has 17 amino acids. CDR3 nucleotide sequence: TGTGCCAGCAGCGTAGAGGGGGACTACAAATTCACAGATACGCAGTATTTT. Encoded protein: CASSVEGDYKFTDTQYF.

This clone was detected only a few times. The J gene is TRBJ1-1, the V gene TRBV29-1, with a tentative D call TRBD1 (5 bases). The germline V and J ends were trimmed by 4 bases and 7 bases, with 13 bases remaining between them. Germline values: CDR1 SQVTM, CDR2 ANQGSEA. The length of the CDR3 is 12 residues. The DNA of the CDR3 is TGCAGCGTTGCCCTGGGGACTATTGAAGCTTTCTTT. It codes for CSVALGTIEAFF.

This chain links TRBV4-2 with TRBJ2-7; D possibly matches TRBD1 or TRBD2 (5 bases each). The germline V and J ends were trimmed by 1 base and 10 bases, with 23 bases remaining between them. Germline values: CDR1 LGHNA, CDR2 YNFKEQ. This CDR3 has 16 residues. CDR3 sequence reads: CASSQVEGLGEGLQYF. The DNA for the CDR3 is TGTGCCAGCAGCCAAGTTGAGGGGCTGGGGGAAGGACTTCAGTACTTC.